These 2 T cell receptor beta chains were all obtained from the same sample, sequenced in a study of Tregs in tolerant kidney transplant recipients. Recipient PBMCs carried a CFSE label and met irradiated graft donor PBMCs for over 5 days before FACS sorting. Some clones are missing from TCRdb's copy, which holds only in-frame ones; the method was immunoSEQ multiplex PCR. Counted here are just over 15,000 clones, about 53% occurring once; the ten biggest clones make up under 4%. Antigen specificity for these receptors is unknown. The sample consisted of CD4+ T cells from blood cultured with allogeneic cells, taken before the transplant. Receptor source: a human patient who received a combined kidney and bone marrow transplant.

V is TRBV19 and J is TRBJ1-5, with D tentatively TRBD1 (5 bases). Between the trimmed V and J ends, which lost 3 bases and 6 bases, there was a span of 9 bases. Germline V gene lookup returns CDR1 LNHDA and CDR2 SQIVND (reference sequence). The CDR3 extends over 13 amino acids. CDR3 in amino acids: CASSIRGGQPQHF. CDR3 coding DNA: TGTGCCAGTAGTATCCGGGGGGGTCAGCCCCAGCATTTT.

The chain uses TRBV4-3 and TRBJ2-3, with 9 bases identical to TRBD2. Germline-derived CDR1 and CDR2 are LGHNA and YSLEER. This CDR3 contains 19 residues. Losses at the gene ends were 1 base for V and 0 bases for J; bases not matched to a gene: 11. The CDR3 DNA reads TGCGCCAGCAGCCAAGCAGTCGAACCTAGCGGGACTAGCACAGATACGCAGTATTTT. Its protein product is CASSQAVEPSGTSTDTQYF.